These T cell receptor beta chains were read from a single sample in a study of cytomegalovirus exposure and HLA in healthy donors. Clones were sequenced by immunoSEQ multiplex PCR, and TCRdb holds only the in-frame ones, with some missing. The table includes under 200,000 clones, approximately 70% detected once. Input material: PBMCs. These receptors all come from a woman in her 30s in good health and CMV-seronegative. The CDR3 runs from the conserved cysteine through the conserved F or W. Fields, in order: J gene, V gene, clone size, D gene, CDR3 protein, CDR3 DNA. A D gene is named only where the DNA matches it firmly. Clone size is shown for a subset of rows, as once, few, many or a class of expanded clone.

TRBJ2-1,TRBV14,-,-,CASSPRLDRCGQFF,TGTGCCAGCAGCCCAAGGCTTGACAGGTGTGGGCAGTTCTTC
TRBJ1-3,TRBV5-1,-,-,CASSLDGTHGTGNTIYF,TGCGCCAGCAGCTTGGACGGGACCCACGGGACAGGAAACACCATATATTTT
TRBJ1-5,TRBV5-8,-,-,CASSSIRGGDQPQHF,TGTGCCAGCAGCTCTATACGGGGGGGGGATCAGCCCCAGCATTTT
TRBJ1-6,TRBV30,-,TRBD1,CAWSPGQGASPLHF,TGTGCCTGGAGTCCGGGACAGGGGGCTTCACCCCTCCACTTT
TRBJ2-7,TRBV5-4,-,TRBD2,CASSLPSGGLYEQYF,TGTGCCAGCAGCTTGCCTAGCGGAGGACTTTACGAGCAGTACTTC
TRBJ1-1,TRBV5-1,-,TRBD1,CASSLAWDRASEAFF,TGCGCCAGCAGCTTGGCCTGGGACAGGGCCTCTGAAGCTTTCTTT
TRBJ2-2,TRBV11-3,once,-,CASSPYTGELFF,TGTGCCAGCAGCCCCTACACCGGGGAGCTGTTTTTT
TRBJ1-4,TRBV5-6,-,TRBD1,CASSLFDRGNWEKLFF,TGTGCCAGCAGCTTATTCGACAGGGGCAATTGGGAAAAACTGTTTTTT
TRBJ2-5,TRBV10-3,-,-,CAISEREIQYF,TGTGCCATCAGTGAGCGGGAGATCCAGTACTTC
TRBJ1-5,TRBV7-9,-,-,CASSTGNNQPQHF,TGTGCCAGCAGCACAGGGAACAATCAGCCCCAGCATTTT
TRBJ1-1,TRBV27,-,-,CASSLSWQGPEAFF,TGTGCCAGCAGTTTATCGTGGCAGGGGCCTGAAGCTTTCTTT
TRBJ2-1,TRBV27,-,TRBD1,CASSYRRDSVYNEQFF,TGTGCCAGCAGTTACAGACGGGACAGCGTTTACAATGAGCAGTTCTTC
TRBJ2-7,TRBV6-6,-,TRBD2,CASSFPTSGVSYEQYF,TGTGCCAGCAGTTTCCCGACTAGCGGGGTGTCCTACGAGCAGTACTTC
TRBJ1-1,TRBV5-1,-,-,CASSLAGPQPVNTEAFF,TGCGCCAGCAGCTTGGCAGGGCCCCAGCCCGTGAACACTGAAGCTTTCTTT
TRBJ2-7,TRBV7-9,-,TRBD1,CASSFGIQGAKSYEQYF,TGTGCCAGCAGCTTTGGAATACAGGGGGCTAAGTCCTACGAGCAGTACTTC
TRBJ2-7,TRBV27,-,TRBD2,CASSLSPSGSYEQYF,TGTGCCAGCAGTTTATCCCCTAGCGGGAGTTACGAGCAGTACTTC
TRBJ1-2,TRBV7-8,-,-,CASSPEPLVRGGYTF,TGTGCCAGCAGCCCGGAGCCACTGGTTCGTGGTGGCTACACCTTC
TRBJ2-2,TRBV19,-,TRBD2,CASSRRGEGTGELFF,TGTGCCAGTAGTAGGCGGGGGGAGGGGACCGGGGAGCTGTTTTTT
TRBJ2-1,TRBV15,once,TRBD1,CATSRGRQGSYNEQFF,TGTGCCACCAGCCGCGGACGACAGGGCTCCTACAATGAGCAGTTCTTC
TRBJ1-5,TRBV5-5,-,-,CASSANRVGNQPQHF,TGTGCCAGCAGCGCTAACAGGGTGGGCAATCAGCCCCAGCATTTT
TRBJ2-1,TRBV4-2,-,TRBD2,CASSLHSGLAGWASRWSYNEQFF,TGTGCCAGCAGCCTACATTCGGGACTAGCGGGGTGGGCCTCGAGGTGGTCCTACAATGAGCAGTTCTTC
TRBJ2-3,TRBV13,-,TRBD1,CASSWFLESGGRDTQYF,TGTGCCAGCAGCTGGTTTCTGGAGTCAGGGGGCCGGGATACGCAGTATTTT
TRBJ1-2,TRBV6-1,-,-,CASNLAGVDYGYTF,TGTGCCAGCAATCTCGCCGGGGTGGACTATGGCTACACCTTC
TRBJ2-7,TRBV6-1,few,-,CASKPVGLSYEQYF,TGTGCCAGCAAGCCAGTGGGGCTCTCCTACGAGCAGTACTTC
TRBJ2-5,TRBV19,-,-,CASSWGGETQYF,TGTGCCAGTAGTTGGGGCGGCGAGACCCAGTACTTC
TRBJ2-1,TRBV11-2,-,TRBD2,CASSFWVRGGADEQFF,TGTGCCAGCAGCTTCTGGGTTCGCGGGGGGGCGGATGAGCAGTTCTTC
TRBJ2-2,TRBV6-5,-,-,CASSYSFSVRELFF,TGTGCCAGCAGTTACTCCTTTTCGGTCCGGGAGCTGTTTTTT
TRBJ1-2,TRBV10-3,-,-,CAISEGGNYGYTF,TGTGCCATCAGTGAGGGCGGTAACTATGGCTACACCTTC
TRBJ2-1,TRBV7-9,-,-,CASSLGGTDNEQFF,TGTGCCAGCAGCTTAGGCGGGACGGACAATGAGCAGTTCTTC
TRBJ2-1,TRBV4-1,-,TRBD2,CASSQLAGSSYNEQFF,TGCGCCAGCAGCCAGCTAGCGGGGAGCTCCTACAATGAGCAGTTCTTC
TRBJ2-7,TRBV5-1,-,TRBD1,CASSSGDRGAYEQYF,TGCGCCAGCAGCTCTGGGGACAGGGGAGCCTACGAGCAGTACTTC
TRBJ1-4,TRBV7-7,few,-,CASSLPWRETTSNEKLFF,TGTGCTAGCAGCTTGCCTTGGAGGGAGACAACGTCTAATGAAAAACTGTTTTTT
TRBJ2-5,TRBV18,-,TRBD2,CASSPLNSGRARETQYF,TGTGCCAGCTCACCTCTGAATAGCGGGAGGGCCCGGGAGACCCAGTACTTC
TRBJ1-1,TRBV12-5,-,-,CASGLGTASLTMNTEAFF,TGTGCTAGTGGTTTGGGGACAGCTAGCTTAACTATGAACACTGAAGCTTTCTTT